The text below deals with one T cell receptor (beta chain). The clone's antigen remains unknown. No quality values exist for individual bases; no much larger clone is one base distant. These data belong to a study of CD8+ T cells in alopecia areata (dated by TCRdb to between 2017 and 2018). Regarding the complete study: The treated patients took part in an open-label pilot trial in which moderate-to-severe alopecia areata was treated with oral tofacitinib at 5 to 10 mg twice daily. On the human side, TCRbeta sequencing was run on scalp tissue and on sorted CD4+ and CD8+ peripheral blood T cells from healthy controls and from alopecia areata patients with either patchy or totalis/universalis disease. In both human patients and the C3H/HeJ mouse model, the study applied high-throughput TCRbeta sequencing to look at T cell clonal expansion in alopecia areata. Patients stayed on tofacitinib for 6 to 18 months and then had 6 months of follow-up off drug so that delayed response and recurrence could be assessed. Scalp clonality was compared across normal scalp (n=4), patchy alopecia areata scalp (n=8), and alopecia totalis/universalis scalp (n=8). Biopsies were taken from tofacitinib-treated patients at baseline and again at 4 and 24 weeks into treatment, and several of those patients also had a later scalp biopsy. For the treated patients, the SALT score, which quantifies what percentage of scalp surface area is affected, served as the measure of disease severity. Amplification of TCRbeta CDR3 regions was done by immunoSEQ multiplex PCR using 35 Vbeta forward primers and 13 Jbeta reverse primers. RNA came from the PAXgene miRNA kit for fixed scalp, the miRNeasy kit for PBMCs, and the RNeasy kit for mouse skin.

The study at large found these results: The treated cohort was small, with a single nonresponder, so links between baseline CD8+ expansion and response need larger studies. TCR sequences shared between patients were less clear than in mice, possibly partly because of HLA diversity in the patient population. Scalp clonality and the number of expanded CD8+ clones among the top 100 scalp clones were significantly decreased by tofacitinib. Many expanded lesional clones were found to persist in scalp and blood during tofacitinib treatment, and relapse after treatment cessation may be partly explained by this persistence. Lesional scalp, especially in alopecia totalis/universalis, showed higher clonality and more expanded CD8+ clones than normal scalp, suggesting antigenic drive. Unlike mouse skin, which is dominated by gammadelta T cells, normal human skin has resident alphabeta T cells that are also sequenced, and this complicates analysis of the scalp TCR repertoire.

The library was built by means of the immunoSEQ multiplex PCR assay. For TCR sequencing, RNA was extracted from every sample and reverse transcribed into cDNA to serve as template. First-strand cDNA was synthesized using SuperScript III with a 2:1 mix of oligo-dT and random hexamers. A synthetic immune receptor repertoire was used to assess amplification bias, and residual bias was removed computationally. The original pipeline was this. Raw reads were preprocessed for error removal, and CDR3 was defined according to IMGT conventions as running from the conserved cysteine to phenylalanine. Clonality was calculated as 1 minus Shannon entropy normalized by log2 of the number of productive unique TCRs. Whether scalp clones were CD4 or CD8 was inferred by matching scalp TCRbeta sequences against CD4 and CD8 repertoires sorted from blood. The immuneACCESS repertoire file appears here via TCRdb, limited to in-frame rearrangements. These files lack a portion of the clones; in checked studies, under half of the deficit traces to unresolved V genes, and the cause of the others is not known. V and J calls and clone size are those listed in that table; D and trimming were worked out from the DNA. The sample contains 150,000 to 200,000 clones, just under 65% of them found a single time. The ten largest account for about 1.3% of the sample.

For CDR1 and CDR2, the germline V gene lists SGHNT and YENEEA. CDR3 length: 13 amino acids, cysteine to phenylalanine. The CDR3 DNA has 39 bases and is translated from base 1. Germline trimming amounts to 1 base on V and 13 bases on J, with 2 as the count of junction bases outside the gene matches. The intended sense of this specimen's treatment or condition label: oral pan-JAK inhibitor, 5-10 mg twice daily. Peripheral blood and lesional scalp punch biopsies were obtained from patients with alopecia areata. PBMCs were isolated by density centrifugation and stained for CD3, CD4 and CD8, after which CD4+ and CD8+ T cells were sorted on a FACSAria.

The TCR sequence derives from a human donor with alopecia areata. Here the sequenced sample was CD4+ T cells sorted from blood, taken at roughly week 49, from a patient treated with tofacitinib. The sequence joins TRBV11-3 to TRBJ2-1; TRBD2 aligns with 12 central bases. The CDR3 sequence is CASSLGLAGEQFF. The DNA sequence is as follows: TGTGCCAGCAGCTTAGGACTAGCGGGGGAACAGTTCTTC.